One TCR beta chain is described in this entry. These data originate in a study of shared clonotypes between healthy human individuals. As originally analysed: As immunoSEQ supplied junction-only sequences (without quality scores), filtering differed. Data came from immunoSEQ multiplex PCR; TCRdb stores just in-frame clones and leaves some out. Clonal size and the V and J genes are those of that table, whereas D and trimming came from the DNA. Of 2 million to 2.5 million clones detected, 80% to 95% appear once; the ten largest clones hold 0.37%. Both subsets, CD45RA+ naive and CD45RA-negative memory, were split from the CD4+ cells. The CDR3 sequence is 15 residues long. Trimming cost V 2 bases and J 2 bases, with 13 bases left between them. Germline lookup yields CDR1 SGHDT and CDR2 YYEEEE.

This chain connects TRBV5-6 to TRBJ1-2, with TRBD1 as a possible D gene (6 bases). This TCR derives from a man younger than 35 in good health. Some clones in this sample may be carry-over from other donors' samples. Material: naive CD4+ T cells from PBMCs. Subset given: CD45RA+ positively selected. The CDR3 sequence: CASSFLRQGNYGYTF. The CDR3 DNA sequence: TGTGCCAGCAGCTTTCTTAGGCAGGGGAACTATGGCTACACCTTC.